This T cell receptor beta chain originates from a study of cytomegalovirus exposure and HLA in healthy donors. Per germline, CDR1 SGHNT and CDR2 YYREEE (reference sequence). After removal of 4 bases from V and 0 bases from J, the junction contained 5 bases not matched to a gene. CDR3 length equals 16 residues. Sequencing used immunoSEQ multiplex PCR; TCRdb keeps in-frame clones, though not all of them. The profile shows over 150,000 clones, 80% to 85% of them singletons. This rearrangement joins TRBV5-4 to TRBJ2-3, with TRBD2 identical over 10 bases. The source is a woman between 18 and 29 years old in good health and CMV-seropositive. The sequencing input was PBMCs. The CDR3 DNA follows: TGTGCCAGCAGCCAATGGGGACTAGCGAGCACAGATACGCAGTATTTT. Translation: CASSQWGLASTDTQYF.